This TCR beta chain was identified during a study of cytomegalovirus exposure and HLA in healthy donors. About this clone itself: The antigen is unknown.

The PCR used 60 Vbeta and 13 Jbeta primers. The table came from immunoSEQ multiplex PCR; TCRdb's copy has only in-frame clones and leaves some out. The table lists about 180,000 clones, about 80% of them singletons. The CDR3 spans 15 residues. Per the germline V gene, CDR1 is PRHDT and CDR2 is FYEKMQ (reference sequence). With V trimmed by 2 bases and J by 6 bases, 5 bases remained unmatched. The donors gave bone marrow, and they were healthy. Findings of the study overall: CMV serostatus was the only recorded immune exposure for donors.

The specimen sequenced was PBMCs. This receptor was taken from a woman between 50 and 59 years old in good health and CMV-seronegative. This chain links TRBV13 with TRBJ2-3, with 10 nucleotides matching TRBD2. The CDR3 bases are TGTGCCAGCAGCTTATGGGGTAGCGGGGGGGATACGCAGTATTTT. It specifies CASSLWGSGGDTQYF.